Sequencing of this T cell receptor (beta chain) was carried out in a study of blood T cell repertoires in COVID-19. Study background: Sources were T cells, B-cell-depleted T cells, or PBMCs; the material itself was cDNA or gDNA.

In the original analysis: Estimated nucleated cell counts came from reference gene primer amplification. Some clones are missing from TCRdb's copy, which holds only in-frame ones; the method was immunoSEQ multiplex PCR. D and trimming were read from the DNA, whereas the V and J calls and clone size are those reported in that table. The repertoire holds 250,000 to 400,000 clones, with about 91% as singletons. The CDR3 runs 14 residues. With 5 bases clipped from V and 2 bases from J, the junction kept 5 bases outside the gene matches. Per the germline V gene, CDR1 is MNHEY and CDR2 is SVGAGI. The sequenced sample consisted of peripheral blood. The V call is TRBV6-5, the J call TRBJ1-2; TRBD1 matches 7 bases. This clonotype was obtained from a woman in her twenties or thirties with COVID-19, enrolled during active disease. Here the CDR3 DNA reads TGTGCCAGCAGTCCGACAGGGCAGAACTATGGCTACACCTTC. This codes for CASSPTGQNYGYTF.